Presented here are 32 T cell receptor beta chains from one specimen sequenced in a study of cytomegalovirus exposure and HLA in healthy donors. Primers: 60 Vbeta forward and 13 Jbeta reverse. Profiled with immunoSEQ multiplex PCR; TCRdb holds only in-frame clones, not every one. Of 150,000 to 200,000 clones in the sample, about 84% were seen once. Sequencing input: PBMCs. These receptors were collected from a man aged 50 to 59 in good health and CMV-seropositive.

CDR3 DNA sequence: TGTGCCAGCAGCCCGGGGGGACAGGGGGCAACTAATGAAAAACTGTTTTTT. This encodes CASSPGGQGATNEKLFF. The chain recombines TRBV7-9 with TRBJ1-4, with TRBD1 matching 11 bases. The germline V gene encodes CDR1 SEHNR and CDR2 FQNEAQ (reference sequence). This CDR3 is 17 amino acids long. J gave up 0 bases and V 5 bases, and 5 bases lay outside the gene matches.

This clone came up once. The conserved phenylalanine or tryptophan normally closing the CDR3 is absent here, so this likely arose from a read error. The chain couples TRBV6-4 to TRBJ1-1; tentatively, D is TRBD1 (6 bases). The CDR3 spans 14 residues. V lost 3 bases and J lost 1, with 9 bases in between. Germline V gene lookup returns CDR1 MRHNA and CDR2 SNTAGT. CDR3 sequence: CASSEETGNTEAFL. The CDR3, as DNA: TGTGCCAGCAGTGAAGAGACAGGGAACACTGAAGCTTTCCTT.

The chain is built from TRBV6-5 and TRBJ1-2, with D perhaps matching TRBD1 (6 bases). The V gene lost 2 bases and the J gene lost 6 bases, with 13 bases spanning the gap. CDR3 length: 14 residues. The germline gives CDR1 MNHEY, CDR2 SVGAGI. Written as DNA, the CDR3 is TGTGCCAGCAGTTACAAAGACAGGAACCATGGCTACACCTTC. It yields the protein CASSYKDRNHGYTF.

The sample holds one count of this clone. V gene TRBV11-2 combines with J gene TRBJ2-2; possible D gene TRBD2, 5 bases. The CDR3 is 16 amino acids. Germline values: CDR1 SGHAT, CDR2 FQNNGV. The V end lost 4 bases, the J end lost 4 bases, and 16 bases lay between the germline ends. The CDR3 DNA sequence: TGTGCCAGCAGCTCACTGGGTCGAGGGATCACCGGGGAGCTGTTTTTT. Translating it yields CASSSLGRGITGELFF.

This chain uses TRBV6-1 with TRBJ2-5; the D gene is possibly TRBD1 (6 bases). Between the trimmed V and J ends, which lost 7 bases and 5 bases, there was a span of 11 bases. CDR3 size: 12 residues. Germline loops: CDR1 MNHNS, CDR2 SASEGT. CDR3 coding DNA: TGTGCCAGCAACTACAGGGTCGAGACCCAGTACTTC. As protein: CASNYRVETQYF.

This clone was observed a few times. This sequence joins TRBV5-1 and TRBJ2-5; 12 bases fit TRBD2. The CDR3 has 17 amino acids. CDR1 and CDR2 (germline): SGHRS, YFSETQ. Losses at the gene ends were 1 base for V and 0 bases for J; bases not matched to a gene: 4. The CDR3 here is CASSLRLAGEYQETQYF. In nucleotides, the CDR3 is TGCGCCAGCAGCTTGAGACTAGCGGGAGAGTACCAAGAGACCCAGTACTTC. Supplemented by reference TRBV5-1 and TRBJ2-5, the full variable domain reads KAGVTQTPRYLIKTRGQQVTLSCSPISGHRSVSWYQQTPGQGLQFLFEYFSETQRNKGNFPGRFSGRQFSNSRSEMNVSTLELGDSALYLCASSLRLAGEYQETQYFGPGTRLLVL.

The CDR3 region has the DNA TGTGCCAGCAGCCAGGGACTAGGGACAGATACGCAGTATTTT. Amino acid sequence: CASSQGLGTDTQYF. J is TRBJ2-3 and V is TRBV13; TRBD2 aligns across 8 bases. This CDR3 has 14 amino acids. Germline loops: CDR1 PRHDT, CDR2 FYEKMQ (reference sequence). V was pared by 5 bases and J by 3 bases, with 4 bases of the junction left unmatched.

The chain combines TRBV28 with TRBJ1-5; D gene ambiguous. The CDR3 is 13 residues long. V was pared by 6 bases and J by 0 bases, with 6 bases between. The germline gives CDR1 MDHEN, CDR2 SYDVKM. CDR3 DNA sequence: TGTGCCAGCAGCGTAGATAGCAATCAGCCCCAGCATTTT. Its protein is CASSVDSNQPQHF.

CDR3 sequence: CASSQEGGGLSYEQYF. CDR3 nucleotide sequence: TGCGCCAGCAGCCAAGAAGGGGGGGGACTGTCCTACGAGCAGTACTTC. The rearrangement joins TRBV4-1 to TRBJ2-7, with a tentative D call TRBD2 (7 bases). The ends were cut back, 0 bases at V and 1 base at J, with 13 bases in the middle. Germline CDR1 and CDR2: MGHRA and YSYEKL. This CDR3 has 16 amino acids.

This clone came up a few times. The rearrangement uses TRBV5-1 and TRBJ1-6; D perhaps matches TRBD1 (5 bases). The CDR3 length is 16 residues. V gave up 3 bases and J gave up 0 bases, with 10 bases separating them. Germline loops: CDR1 SGHRS, CDR2 YFSETQ. The CDR3 nucleotides read TGCGCCAGCAGCTGGGACTTCAGCTCCTATAATTCACCCCTCCACTTT. Its protein is CASSWDFSSYNSPLHF.

The chain employs TRBV19 and TRBJ1-3, with D hard to call. Germline assignment: CDR1 LNHDA and CDR2 SQIVND (reference sequence). This CDR3 contains 15 residues. Trimming pared 4 bases from V and 0 bases from J, leaving 10 bases between. CDR3 protein: CASSTMRSSGNTIYF. The DNA for the CDR3 is TGTGCCAGTAGTACAATGCGGAGCTCTGGAAACACCATATATTTT.

V and J are TRBV7-6 and TRBJ2-5; 8 bases match TRBD1. This CDR3 is 15 amino acids long. Germline CDR1 and CDR2: SGHVS and FNYEAQ. The J segment lost 2 bases and the V segment lost 3 bases, leaving 5 bases of the junction unmatched. In nucleotides, the CDR3 is TGTGCCAGCAGCTTGCGGGACAGGAGACAAGAGACCCAGTACTTC. Protein product: CASSLRDRRQETQYF.

The V call is TRBV11-3, the J call TRBJ2-7; D is uncertain. Trimming left V 0 bases short and J 1 base short, with 10 bases between. The germline V gene has CDR1 SGHNT and CDR2 YENEEA. The CDR3 sequence is 15 residues long. CDR3 in amino acids: CASSLEASPSYEQYF. CDR3 DNA sequence: TGTGCCAGCAGCTTAGAAGCCTCGCCTTCCTACGAGCAGTACTTC.

This clone was observed a single time. The rearrangement uses TRBV7-6 and TRBJ1-2; TRBD1 aligns across 7 bases. The germline V gene has CDR1 SGHVS and CDR2 FNYEAQ. CDR3 size: 14 residues. Losses at the gene ends were 5 bases for V and 4 bases for J; bases not matched to a gene: 7. CDR3 nucleotide sequence: TGTGCCAGCAGCCTTCGACAGGGCGGCTATGGCTACACCTTC. This codes for CASSLRQGGYGYTF.

The rearrangement uses TRBV18 and TRBJ2-7; 8 bases map to TRBD2. The ends lost 1 base at V and 0 bases at J; junction bases unmatched: 5. This CDR3 has 16 amino acids. Germline V CDR1 and CDR2: KGHSH, LQKENI. The chain's CDR3 is CASSPRGGPSSYEQYF. CDR3 in DNA: TGTGCCAGCTCACCACGCGGGGGGCCAAGCTCCTACGAGCAGTACTTC.

The table lists this clone with a count of one. This chain connects TRBV28 to TRBJ1-5; TRBD1 might be the D (6 bases). The CDR3 runs 15 residues. V lost 7 bases and J 2 bases, leaving 15 bases between the germline ends. From germline, CDR1 is MDHEN and CDR2 SYDVKM. CDR3 loop: CASISTGLRNQPQHF. The CDR3 coding sequence is TGTGCCAGCATTTCTACAGGGCTACGCAATCAGCCCCAGCATTTT. The full variable domain, with the rest looked up from reference TRBV28 and TRBJ1-5, is DVKVTQSSRYLVKRTGEKVFLECVQDMDHENMFWYRQDPGLGLRLIYFSYDVKMKEKGDIPEGYSVSREKKERFSLILESASTNQTSMYLCASISTGLRNQPQHFGDGTRLSIL.

The chain uses TRBV14 and TRBJ2-3; no clear D gene. CDR3 length: 14 residues. V was shortened by 2 bases and J by 4 bases, with 10 bases between the two germline ends. CDR1 SGHDN and CDR2 FVKESK come from the germline V gene. The CDR3 nucleotides read TGTGCCAGCAGCCAAAGGCTAGGCCCAGATACGCAGTATTTT. Its translation is CASSQRLGPDTQYF. Supplemented by reference TRBV14 and TRBJ2-3, the full variable domain reads EAGVTQFPSHSVIEKGQTVTLRCDPISGHDNLYWYRRVMGKEIKFLLHFVKESKQDESGMPNNRFLAERTGGTYSTLKVQPAELEDSGVYFCASSQRLGPDTQYFGPGTRLTVL.

This chain links TRBV5-1 with TRBJ1-4; D is unclear. The ends were cut back, 0 bases at V and 8 bases at J, with 11 bases in the middle. The CDR3 consists of 14 residues. The V gene's germline CDR1 is SGHRS and CDR2 YFSETQ. Here the CDR3 reads CASSLGTAGEKLFF. As DNA, the CDR3 is TGCGCCAGCAGCTTGGGAACGGCGGGCGAAAAACTGTTTTTT.

A single count supports this clone. The chain carries TRBV7-2 and TRBJ2-5; 13 bases line up with TRBD2. The trim removed 1 base at V and 2 bases at J, leaving 4 bases unmatched. The CDR3 runs to 17 residues. CDR1 and CDR2 (germline): SGHTA, FQGNSA. Here the CDR3 DNA reads TGTGCCAGCAGCTTAGGCCTGACTAGCGGGGGGCAAGAGACCCAGTACTTC. Its translation: CASSLGLTSGGQETQYF.

The rearrangement links TRBV28 to TRBJ2-1; 8 nucleotides align to TRBD2. V trimming: 8 bases; J trimming: 4 bases; junction bases outside the gene matches: 10. The CDR3 is made up of 15 amino acids. CDR1 is MDHEN and CDR2 is SYDVKM in the germline V gene. The CDR3 DNA reads as TGTGCCAGCGGCGGCGGGGGGCCCCCGTACAATGAGCAGTTCTTC. It codes for CASGGGGPPYNEQFF.

The chain is built from TRBV23-1 and TRBJ1-2; TRBD1 aligns across 8 bases. TRBV23-1 falls under the ORF class, with uncertain function. This CDR3 comprises 17 residues. Trimming at V came to 2 bases and at J to 5 bases, leaving 13 bases not matched to a gene. The CDR3 here is CASSQDYPGQEGYGYTF. The CDR3, as DNA: TGCGCCAGCAGTCAAGACTACCCGGGACAGGAAGGTTATGGCTACACCTTC.

Only one count was recorded for this clone. The V call is TRBV18, the J call TRBJ1-3, with 7 nucleotides matching TRBD1. CDR3 size: 17 residues. The V gene's germline CDR1 is KGHSH and CDR2 LQKENI. J was trimmed by 0 bases and V by 3 bases; bases with no gene match: 8. The CDR3 reads CASSPQEGGYSGNTIYF. The CDR3, as DNA: TGTGCCAGCTCACCCCAGGAAGGGGGCTACTCTGGAAACACCATATATTTT. Filled out from reference TRBV18 and TRBJ1-3, the complete variable domain reads NAGVMQNPRHLVRRRGQEARLRCSPMKGHSHVYWYRQLPEEGLKFMVYLQKENIIDESGMPKERFSAEFPKEGPSILRIQQVVRGDSAAYFCASSPQEGGYSGNTIYFGEGSWLTVV.

CDR3 loop: CASSPSGFDTQYF. CDR3 coding DNA: TGCGCCAGCAGCCCTTCCGGGTTCGATACGCAGTATTTT. The V call is TRBV5-1, the J call TRBJ2-3; D not resolved. This CDR3 is 13 amino acids long. V shed 4 bases and J shed 6 bases, with 12 bases lying between them. CDR1 and CDR2 from the germline V gene are SGHRS and YFSETQ.

CDR3 in DNA: TGTGCCTGGAGTGTACGGGGGGGTTTGGAAAAACTGTTTTTT. The encoded protein is CAWSVRGGLEKLFF. The V gene is TRBV30, the J gene TRBJ1-4; maybe TRBD1 (5 bases). Germline values: CDR1 GTSNPN, CDR2 SVGIG (reference sequence). V was pared by 0 bases and J by 8 bases, with 13 bases between. The CDR3 loop spans 14 amino acids.

This clone was seen more than once but under ten times. This chain connects TRBV2 to TRBJ1-2; D remains unclear. The CDR3 consists of 13 residues. Germline V lookup: CDR1 SNHLY, CDR2 FYNNEI. V gave up 7 bases and J gave up 7 bases, with 16 bases separating them. The CDR3 reads CASIPGAIGGYTF. The CDR3 DNA is TGTGCCAGCATCCCGGGAGCCATCGGTGGCTACACCTTC.

This rearrangement joins TRBV10-3 to TRBJ1-2; D call uncertain. The CDR3 runs to 12 residues. Germline CDR1 and CDR2: ENHRY and SYGVKD. Trimming took off 2 bases at V and 4 bases at J, with 5 bases between the two ends. The DNA for the CDR3 is TGTGCCATCAGTGAGCCGGTCTATGGCTACACCTTC. This encodes CAISEPVYGYTF.

The chain carries TRBV5-4 and TRBJ2-3; 7 nucleotides agree with TRBD2. The ends lost 4 bases at V and 4 bases at J; junction bases unmatched: 6. The CDR3 totals 14 residues. Germline CDR1 is SGHNT and CDR2 is YYREEE (reference sequence). CDR3 coding DNA: TGTGCCAGCAGCAACGGACTAGGCCCAGATACGCAGTATTTT. Translation gives CASSNGLGPDTQYF.

J is TRBJ2-1 and V is TRBV7-3; the match to TRBD2 covers 9 bases. The length of the CDR3 is 16 residues. V was pared by 1 base and J by 7 bases, with 8 bases of the junction left unmatched. Germline CDR1 reads SGHTA; CDR2 reads FQGTGA. The CDR3: CASSLRGGGAWNEQFF. In DNA form, the CDR3 reads TGTGCCAGCAGCTTAAGGGGCGGGGGGGCGTGGAATGAGCAGTTCTTC.

The chain has TRBV5-1 and TRBJ1-4; TRBD1 might be the D (6 bases). The CDR3 sequence is 16 residues long. CDR1 is SGHRS and CDR2 is YFSETQ in the germline V gene. Trimming took 3 bases from V and 1 from J, leaving 13 bases between them. This chain's CDR3 is CASSSRGGGTNEKLFF. For the CDR3, the DNA is TGCGCCAGCAGCTCGAGGGGGGGTGGAACTAATGAAAAACTGTTTTTT.

The table lists this clone with a count of one. The chain carries TRBV18 and TRBJ1-5, with D possibly being TRBD1 (6 bases). The CDR3 has 15 residues. Germline CDR1 and CDR2: KGHSH and LQKENI. V was cut by 2 bases and J by 3 bases, with 11 bases left in between. The CDR3 here is CASSPSQGINQPQHF. DNA for the CDR3: TGTGCCAGCTCACCATCTCAGGGGATCAATCAGCCCCAGCATTTT.

V gene TRBV18 combines with J gene TRBJ1-2, with D perhaps TRBD1 (5 bases). CDR3 size: 17 residues. CDR1 and CDR2 from the germline V gene are KGHSH and LQKENI. The ends were cut back, 3 bases at V and 0 bases at J, with 17 bases in the middle. The CDR3 is CASSPSWGRDSNYGYTF. Written as DNA, the CDR3 is TGTGCCAGCTCACCCTCGTGGGGCAGAGACTCTAACTATGGCTACACCTTC. Filled out from reference TRBV18 and TRBJ1-2, the complete variable domain reads NAGVMQNPRHLVRRRGQEARLRCSPMKGHSHVYWYRQLPEEGLKFMVYLQKENIIDESGMPKERFSAEFPKEGPSILRIQQVVRGDSAAYFCASSPSWGRDSNYGYTFGSGTRLTVV.

The rearrangement uses TRBV9 and TRBJ2-5; D is unclear. Looked up from germline, CDR1 is SGDLS and CDR2 is YYNGEE. The CDR3 sequence is 13 residues long. Between the trimmed V and J ends, which lost 0 bases and 2 bases, there was a span of 5 bases. This CDR3 reads CASSVDQQETQYF. CDR3 in DNA: TGTGCCAGCAGCGTAGACCAGCAAGAGACCCAGTACTTC.